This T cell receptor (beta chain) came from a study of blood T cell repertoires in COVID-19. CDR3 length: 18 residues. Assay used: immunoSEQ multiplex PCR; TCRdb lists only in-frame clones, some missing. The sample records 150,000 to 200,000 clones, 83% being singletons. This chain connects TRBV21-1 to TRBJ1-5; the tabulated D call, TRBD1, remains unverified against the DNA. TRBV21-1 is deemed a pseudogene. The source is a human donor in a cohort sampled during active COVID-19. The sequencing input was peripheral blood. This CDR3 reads CASSKGQGHIYSNQPQHF. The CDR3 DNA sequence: TGTGCCAGCAGCAAAGGACAGGGCCATATTTATAGCAATCAGCCCCAGCATTTT.